What follows are 29 T cell receptor beta chains derived from one specimen sequenced in a study of PD-1 blockade in classical Hodgkin lymphoma. Time point noted: newly diagnosed, previously untreated cHL patient sample. The table came from immunoSEQ multiplex PCR; TCRdb's copy has only in-frame clones and leaves some out. Of around 26,000 clones listed, approximately 95% are singletons. Input material: peripheral blood mononuclear cells (PBMCs). These receptors all stem from a human donor with classical Hodgkin lymphoma.

The CDR3 protein is CASSEFRAGGQPQHF. The CDR3 bases are TGTGCCAGCAGTGAATTCCGGGCCGGGGGACAGCCCCAGCATTTT. The chain employs TRBV2 and TRBJ1-5, with D perhaps TRBD1 (5 bases). The V gene's germline CDR1 is SNHLY and CDR2 FYNNEI. The CDR3 length is 15 residues. Trimming removed 2 bases from V and 7 bases from J, with 15 bases in between.

This sequence joins TRBV4-3 and TRBJ2-3; weak D call: TRBD2 (6 bases). The length of the CDR3 is 15 residues. Trimming left V 1 base short and J 3 bases short, with 11 bases between. Looked up from germline, CDR1 is LGHNA and CDR2 is YSLEER. The CDR3 DNA follows: TGCGCCAGCAGCCAAGGGGGGGAGATAACAGATACGCAGTATTTT. It specifies CASSQGGEITDTQYF.

J is TRBJ2-7 and V is TRBV30, with 11 nucleotides matching TRBD2. J lost 3 bases, V lost 3 bases, and 4 bases had no gene match. Germline V gives CDR1 GTSNPN, CDR2 SVGIG (reference sequence). The CDR3 runs 14 residues. DNA of the CDR3: TGTGCCTGGAGCGGGACTAGCGGATTCTACGAGCAGTACTTC. Residues: CAWSGTSGFYEQYF.

This sequence joins TRBV30 and TRBJ2-1; the D gene is possibly TRBD2 (6 bases). With 0 bases removed from V and 5 bases from J, the gap between germline ends came to 11 bases. CDR1 and CDR2 from the germline V gene are GTSNPN and SVGIG (reference sequence). CDR3 length: 14 residues. CDR3 sequence: CAWSVTSIDNEQFF. The CDR3 DNA follows: TGTGCCTGGAGTGTAACTAGCATAGACAATGAGCAGTTCTTC. The full variable domain, with the rest looked up from reference TRBV30 and TRBJ2-1, is SQTIHQWPATLVQPVGSPLSLECTVEGTSNPNLYWYRQAAGRGLQLLFYSVGIGQISSEVPQNLSASRPQDRQFILSSKKLLLSDSGFYLCAWSVTSIDNEQFFGPGTRLTVL.

The chain links TRBV7-2 to TRBJ1-1; D not certain. This CDR3 has 14 residues. The ends were cut back, 1 base at V and 5 bases at J, with 11 bases in the middle. CDR1 SGHTA and CDR2 FQGNSA come from the germline V gene. Here the CDR3 reads CASSLDWGKTEAFF. The CDR3 bases are TGTGCCAGCAGCTTAGATTGGGGTAAGACTGAAGCTTTCTTT.

The V gene is TRBV5-1, the J gene TRBJ1-1, with D uncertain. CDR3 length: 18 amino acids. Trimming took 0 bases from V and 3 from J, leaving 21 bases between them. The germline V gene has CDR1 SGHRS and CDR2 YFSETQ. CDR3 nucleotide sequence: TGCGCCAGCAGCTTGGTCCAGACTGATCTTTCCGGGGACACTGAAGCTTTCTTT. It encodes CASSLVQTDLSGDTEAFF.

The J gene is TRBJ1-5, the V gene TRBV10-3; 8 bases fit TRBD1. The CDR3 consists of 13 residues. The germline CDR1 and CDR2 sequences are ENHRY and SYGVKD. J gave up 6 bases and V 10 bases, and 8 bases lay outside the gene matches. Here the CDR3 DNA reads TGTGCCACCATGGCAGGGGGCGGTCAGCCCCAGCATTTT. This translates into CATMAGGGQPQHF.

The table lists this clone with a count of one. The chain has TRBV30 and TRBJ1-6; no clear D. Germline V gene lookup returns CDR1 GTSNPN and CDR2 SVGIG (reference sequence). The CDR3 loop spans 12 amino acids. Trimming stripped 4 bases from V and 6 bases from J, with 7 bases between. In DNA, the CDR3 is TGTGCCTGGATGTGGCGTAATTCACCCCTCCACTTT. Translated, it gives CAWMWRNSPLHF.

This sequence joins TRBV12-5 and TRBJ2-1; D uncertain. This CDR3 is built from 14 residues. The V end was cut by 7 bases, the J end by 5 bases, with 15 bases between. Looked up from germline, CDR1 is LGHNT and CDR2 is FRNRAP. CDR3 residues: CASAPGLSNNEQFF. CDR3 sequence (DNA): TGTGCTAGTGCCCCGGGCCTCTCTAACAATGAGCAGTTCTTC.

V usage is TRBV30 and J usage is TRBJ1-1; a weak D match, TRBD1 (5 bases). Germline CDR1 and CDR2: GTSNPN and SVGIG (reference sequence). The ends were cut back, 1 base at V and 11 bases at J, with 11 bases in the middle. CDR3 length equals 11 residues. The CDR3 loop reads CAWSAIRGAFF. CDR3 sequence (DNA): TGTGCCTGGAGTGCTATCCGGGGGGCTTTCTTT.

The chain has TRBV11-3 and TRBJ2-7; no clear D gene. The ends were cut back, 3 bases at V and 4 bases at J, with 7 bases in the middle. The germline CDR1 and CDR2 sequences are SGHNT and YENEEA. This CDR3 has 12 amino acids. The CDR3 nucleotides read TGTGCCAGCAGCTTGGATATATACGAGCAGTACTTC. Protein: CASSLDIYEQYF.

The J gene is TRBJ1-1, the V gene TRBV30; no clear D. Trimming left V 0 bases short and J 0 bases short, with 5 bases between. Germline CDR1 and CDR2: GTSNPN and SVGIG (reference sequence). The CDR3 runs 13 residues. Here the CDR3 DNA reads TGTGCCTGGAGTGTTAAGTTGAACACTGAAGCTTTCTTT. Translation gives CAWSVKLNTEAFF. The whole variable domain, remainder taken from reference TRBV30 and TRBJ1-1, is SQTIHQWPATLVQPVGSPLSLECTVEGTSNPNLYWYRQAAGRGLQLLFYSVGIGQISSEVPQNLSASRPQDRQFILSSKKLLLSDSGFYLCAWSVKLNTEAFFGQGTRLTVV.

This clone occurred a few times. The genes are TRBV27 and TRBJ2-1, with D uncertain. With 6 bases removed from V and 0 bases from J, the gap between germline ends came to 15 bases. Germline V lookup: CDR1 MNHEY, CDR2 SMNVEV (reference sequence). The CDR3 length is 16 residues. This CDR3 is CASRPQMVGSYNEQFF. The CDR3 DNA reads as TGTGCCAGCAGGCCGCAGATGGTGGGCTCCTACAATGAGCAGTTCTTC.

The V and J genes are TRBV9 and TRBJ2-1, with 10 positions matching TRBD2. The junction had 8 bases not matched to a gene; V was cut back by 0 bases and J by 2 bases. Germline V gene lookup returns CDR1 SGDLS and CDR2 YYNGEE. The CDR3 covers 18 residues. The CDR3: CASSVESSGSQAYNEQFF. The CDR3 nucleotides read TGTGCCAGCAGCGTAGAGTCTAGCGGGAGTCAGGCCTACAATGAGCAGTTCTTC.

The genes are TRBV7-6 and TRBJ1-1; D not certain. The CDR3 runs to 12 residues. Germline assignment: CDR1 SGHVS and CDR2 FNYEAQ. Trimming cost V 1 base and J 5 bases, with 5 bases left between them. For the CDR3, the DNA is TGTGCCAGCAGCTTAGATGGTACTGAAGCTTTCTTT. Residues: CASSLDGTEAFF.

This clone was picked up one time. The genes are TRBV11-2 and TRBJ2-1; possible D gene TRBD2, 6 bases. V was pared by 5 bases and J by 6 bases, with 20 bases between. Germline loops: CDR1 SGHAT, CDR2 FQNNGV. The CDR3 covers 16 residues. CDR3 sequence (DNA): TGTGCCAGCAGCACTTGGGCTGGGACTCCCTTCAATGAGCAGTTCTTC. It codes for CASSTWAGTPFNEQFF.

The chain uses TRBV11-2 and TRBJ1-2; possible D gene TRBD1, 5 bases. With 5 bases removed from V and 10 bases from J, the gap between germline ends came to 11 bases. The germline CDR1 and CDR2 sequences are SGHAT and FQNNGV. The CDR3 covers 11 residues. The CDR3 bases are TGTGCCAGCAGCGGGCGGGACCTCTACACCTTC. It specifies CASSGRDLYTF.

In DNA, the CDR3 is TGTGCCAGCAGTTTGACCAATCAGCCCCAGCATTTT. It specifies CASSLTNQPQHF. This sequence joins TRBV28 and TRBJ1-5, with D hard to call. The germline V gene encodes CDR1 MDHEN and CDR2 SYDVKM. The CDR3 covers 12 residues. Trimming stripped 3 bases from V and 3 bases from J, with 3 bases between.

This sequence joins TRBV6-5 and TRBJ2-7; D is ambiguous. The V gene lost 7 bases and the J gene lost 3 bases, with 16 bases spanning the gap. The germline V gene has CDR1 MNHEY and CDR2 SVGAGI. The CDR3 runs to 14 residues. CDR3 DNA: TGTGCCAGCACCTCAAGCACAGTAAACTACGAGCAGTACTTC. Translating it yields CASTSSTVNYEQYF.

This clone was recorded only once. The rearrangement joins TRBV6-1 to TRBJ1-1; D perhaps matches TRBD1 (5 bases). This CDR3 has 12 residues. With 8 bases removed from V and 2 bases from J, the gap between germline ends came to 9 bases. Germline CDR1 is MNHNS and CDR2 is SASEGT. In DNA, the CDR3 is TGTGCCAGCGGACAAATTAACACTGAAGCTTTCTTT. Its protein is CASGQINTEAFF.

The chain couples TRBV10-1 to TRBJ2-7; TRBD1 is a possible D gene (6 bases). The CDR3 totals 18 residues. Germline CDR1 and CDR2: WNHNN and SYGVQD (reference sequence). V lost 2 bases and J lost 1, with 21 bases in between. CDR3 DNA sequence: TGCGCCAGCAGTGAGAGGGGATTACAGGGTTCCGGGTCCTACGAGCAGTACTTC. This codes for CASSERGLQGSGSYEQYF.

The chain couples TRBV30 to TRBJ2-1, with D perhaps TRBD2 (5 bases). Trimming removed 1 base from V and 7 bases from J, with 11 bases in between. Germline CDR1 reads GTSNPN; CDR2 reads SVGIG (reference sequence). The CDR3 runs 13 residues. DNA of the CDR3: TGTGCCTGGAGTGGGACGGGGAAAAATGAGCAGTTCTTC. The encoded protein is CAWSGTGKNEQFF.

The chain employs TRBV7-3 and TRBJ2-5; 12 bases map to TRBD2. The CDR3 loop spans 18 amino acids. V lost 0 bases and J lost 1; bases outside the gene matches: 6. CDR1 and CDR2 from the germline V gene are SGHTA and FQGTGA. The DNA for the CDR3 is TGTGCCAGCAGCTTAACGACTAGCGGGGGCCGAACCCAAGAGACCCAGTACTTC. It translates to CASSLTTSGGRTQETQYF.

V is TRBV7-6 and J is TRBJ1-3; D possibly corresponds to TRBD1 (6 bases). The CDR3 consists of 17 residues. Trimming removed 5 bases from V and 2 bases from J, with 19 bases in between. Per germline, CDR1 SGHVS and CDR2 FNYEAQ. The CDR3 sequence: CASSLGPRGGAGNTIYF. The CDR3 nucleotides read TGTGCCAGCAGCCTAGGCCCAAGGGGGGGTGCTGGAAACACCATATATTTT.

This clone has only one observation. This sequence joins TRBV4-2 and TRBJ2-3; D is perhaps TRBD1 (5 bases). The CDR3 extends over 14 amino acids. Germline lookup yields CDR1 LGHNA and CDR2 YNFKEQ. The V end was cut by 4 bases, the J end by 2 bases, with 10 bases between. CDR3 in amino acids: CASSRIQVTDTQYF. The CDR3 DNA follows: TGTGCCAGCAGCCGGATACAGGTCACAGATACGCAGTATTTT.

The chain has TRBV5-1 and TRBJ2-1; maybe TRBD1 (6 bases). V was pared by 4 bases and J by 2 bases, with 16 bases between. From germline, CDR1 is SGHRS and CDR2 YFSETQ. This CDR3 is 16 amino acids long. The CDR3: CASSPLDSLTYNEQFF. The CDR3 region has the DNA TGCGCCAGCAGCCCTCTGGACAGCCTAACCTACAATGAGCAGTTCTTC. Supplemented by reference TRBV5-1 and TRBJ2-1, the full variable domain reads KAGVTQTPRYLIKTRGQQVTLSCSPISGHRSVSWYQQTPGQGLQFLFEYFSETQRNKGNFPGRFSGRQFSNSRSEMNVSTLELGDSALYLCASSPLDSLTYNEQFFGPGTRLTVL.

The rearrangement links TRBV5-6 to TRBJ2-2, with 9 nucleotides matching TRBD1. The CDR3 contains 16 residues. V lost 3 bases, J lost 7 bases, and 10 bases stayed unmatched. CDR1 is SGHDT, CDR2 YYEEEE, per germline. CDR3 nucleotide sequence: TGTGCCAGCAGCTACTTAAAGACAGGGGGGTTCGGGGAGCTGTTTTTT. Amino acids: CASSYLKTGGFGELFF.

The gene calls are TRBV29-1 and TRBJ2-1; maybe TRBD2 (7 bases). Germline V gives CDR1 SQVTM, CDR2 ANQGSEA. Between the trimmed V and J ends, which lost 4 bases and 5 bases, there was a span of 15 bases. The CDR3 runs 14 residues. The CDR3 spells CSVVDQGRDNEQFF. The CDR3 DNA is TGCAGCGTTGTAGATCAGGGGAGGGACAATGAGCAGTTCTTC.

The chain is built from TRBV4-2 and TRBJ1-1; D gene ambiguous. The CDR3 extends over 16 amino acids. V dropped 0 bases and J dropped 4 bases, with 15 bases sitting between them. Per the germline V gene, CDR1 is LGHNA and CDR2 is YNFKEQ. The chain's CDR3 is CASSQDGQGFPTEAFF. The CDR3 DNA sequence: TGTGCCAGCAGCCAAGATGGTCAAGGGTTTCCCACTGAAGCTTTCTTT.